The clone carrying this TCR beta chain was detected many times. Its antigen is currently unknown. Germline CDR1 is MNHNS and CDR2 is SASEGT. V lost 10 bases and J lost 4, with 13 bases in between. This CDR3 is built from 13 residues. The sample is drawn from a study of T-cell reconstitution after alpha-beta-depleted transplantation in children. As it was prepared, the TCRbeta library received unique molecular identifiers. TCRdb re-analysed the PCR reads in MiXCR, keeping a single row per CDR3 protein. Here the sample spans tens of thousands of distinct CDR3 sequences, 5% to 7% being singletons. Study results and caveats: It was newly produced T cells that mostly accounted for T-cell counts and diversity one year after transplant. Surviving recipient T cells and thymic progenitors accounted for the high day-60 TCRbeta diversity observed in some patients. Expanded graft clones, several hundred of them, were reportedly the source of alpha-beta T cells about two months after transplant.

This specimen was peripheral blood, taken 60 days after TCRalphabeta/CD19-depleted stem cell transplant. The chain employs TRBV6-1 and TRBJ2-2, with D possibly matching TRBD1 (6 bases). The clonotype originates from a child younger than two who had a stem cell transplant for acute myeloid leukemia, so the T cells may come from the graft donor. The CDR3 DNA is TGTGCCACTGGGAGAGGGGGCACCGGGGAGCTGTTTTTT. Translation gives CATGRGGTGELFF.